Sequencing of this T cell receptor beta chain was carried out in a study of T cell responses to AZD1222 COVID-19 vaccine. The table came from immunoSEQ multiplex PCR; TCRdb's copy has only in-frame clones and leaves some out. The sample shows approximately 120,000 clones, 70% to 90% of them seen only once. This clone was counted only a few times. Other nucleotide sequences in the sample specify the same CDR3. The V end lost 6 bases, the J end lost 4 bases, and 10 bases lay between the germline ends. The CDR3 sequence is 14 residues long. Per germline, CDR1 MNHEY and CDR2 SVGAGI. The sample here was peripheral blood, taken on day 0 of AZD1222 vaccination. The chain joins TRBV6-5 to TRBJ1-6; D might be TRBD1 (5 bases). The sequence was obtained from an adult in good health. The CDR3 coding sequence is TGTGCCAGCAGCTCAGGGCCTTATAATTCACCCCTCCACTTT. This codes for CASSSGPYNSPLHF.